This TCR beta chain is drawn from a study of post-analysis software for immune sequencing data. General observations from the study: In patients, roughly 5 TRBV segments were more frequent than in controls, with TRBV5-6, TRBV5-1 and TRBV20-1 among them. Significantly lower normalized Chao1 diversity was found in patients with multiple sclerosis relative to controls. Strong co-clustering by F measure was evident for samples that had been prepared in the same batch.

The CDR3 is 14 amino acids. The V gene's germline CDR1 is MNHNS and CDR2 SASEGT. V gave up 4 bases and J gave up 8 bases; unmatched junction bases: 4. Concerning this clonotype: Its antigen is still unknown.

TCR beta cDNA libraries included unique molecular identifiers. Starting from about 0.98 to 11 million T cells, the study yielded about 500,000 cDNA molecules. One entry per CDR3 protein results from TCRdb running MiXCR on the PCR reads. This table has almost 700,000 distinct CDR3 sequences, around 64% appearing once. This receptor was identified in a girl aged 2-15 years with multiple sclerosis. Sample: blood. The V call is TRBV6-1, the J call TRBJ2-1, with 11 bases that match TRBD2. The CDR3 sequence: CASSGLAGGDEQFF. For the CDR3, the DNA is TGTGCCAGCAGTGGCCTAGCGGGGGGCGATGAGCAGTTCTTC.